The 5 T cell receptor beta chains below were found in one sample sequenced in a study of shared clonotypes between healthy human individuals. Some clones are missing from TCRdb's copy, which holds only in-frame ones; the method was immunoSEQ multiplex PCR. Of hundreds of thousands of clones listed, approximately 96% are singletons. Selected positively for CCR7 and CD45RO-negative, naive CD8 cells excluded terminally differentiated effector memory CD45RA+ cells. Material for sequencing was naive CD8+ T cells sorted from blood. These receptors came from a woman aged 30 to 39 in good health.

The chain is built from TRBV28 and TRBJ1-1; maybe TRBD1 (6 bases). The CDR3 length is 17 residues. Per germline, CDR1 MDHEN and CDR2 SYDVKM. V was trimmed by 3 bases and J by 0 bases, leaving 17 bases between them. The CDR3 nucleotides are TGTGCCAGCAGTTTCGGGGGCTGGGGTACCATGAACACTGAAGCTTTCTTT. Translating it yields CASSFGGWGTMNTEAFF.

The V gene is TRBV6-5, the J gene TRBJ1-1; TRBD1 matches 8 bases. Germline CDR1 reads MNHEY; CDR2 reads SVGAGI. The CDR3 contains 15 residues. V was pared by 0 bases and J by 4 bases, with 4 bases of the junction left unmatched. In nucleotides, the CDR3 is TGTGCCAGCAGTTACTCCCAGGGGGCGTCCACTGAAGCTTTCTTT. Protein: CASSYSQGASTEAFF.

The chain combines TRBV7-9 with TRBJ1-1, with no clear D. The V gene lost 3 bases and the J gene lost 1 base, with 15 bases spanning the gap. This CDR3 spans 16 amino acids. Germline loops: CDR1 SEHNR, CDR2 FQNEAQ (reference sequence). CDR3 loop: CASSFDERPSNTEAFF. As DNA, the CDR3 is TGTGCCAGCAGCTTCGACGAGAGACCTTCGAACACTGAAGCTTTCTTT.

V is TRBV28 and J is TRBJ1-5; TRBD1 might be the D (6 bases). V was shortened by 6 bases and J by 0 bases, with 18 bases between the two germline ends. The CDR3 is made up of 17 amino acids. Looked up from germline, CDR1 is MDHEN and CDR2 is SYDVKM. CDR3 sequence: CASRGHTLVYSNQPQHF. DNA of the CDR3: TGTGCCAGCAGGGGACACACGCTGGTTTATAGCAATCAGCCCCAGCATTTT.

This clone was seen a few times. J is TRBJ2-2 and V is TRBV2; tentatively, D is TRBD1 (5 bases). Between the trimmed V and J ends, which lost 7 bases and 3 bases, there was a span of 12 bases. This CDR3 has 14 amino acids. CDR1 is SNHLY and CDR2 is FYNNEI in the germline V gene. The CDR3 DNA sequence: TGTGCCAGCAATGACAGCCCAGACACCGGGGAGCTGTTTTTT. Protein product: CASNDSPDTGELFF.